The 18 T cell receptor beta chains below all came from one sample that was sequenced in a study of shared clonotypes between healthy human individuals. Profiled with immunoSEQ multiplex PCR; TCRdb holds only in-frame clones, not every one. The table lists 740,000 or so clones, 60% to 75% of them singletons, with more than 1.5% in the top ten. Sequenced material: memory CD4+ T cells sorted from blood. Regarding subset: CD45RA-negative fraction. These receptors originate from a woman in her thirties in good health.

The genes are TRBV27 and TRBJ1-4; D remains unclear. The CDR3 length is 15 residues. With 3 bases removed from V and 3 bases from J, the gap between germline ends came to 11 bases. Germline V lookup: CDR1 MNHEY, CDR2 SMNVEV (reference sequence). The CDR3 DNA follows: TGTGCCAGCAGTTTGGGCGGTGGGGCTAATGAAAAACTGTTTTTT. It specifies CASSLGGGANEKLFF. The full variable domain, with the rest looked up from reference TRBV27 and TRBJ1-4, is EAQVTQNPRYLITVTGKKLTVTCSQNMNHEYMSWYRQDPGLGLRQIYYSMNVEVTDKGDVPEGYKVSRKEKRNFPLILESPSPNQTSLYFCASSLGGGANEKLFFGSGTQLSVL.

The gene calls are TRBV5-4 and TRBJ2-7, with TRBD2 matching 10 bases. Germline V gene lookup returns CDR1 SGHNT and CDR2 YYREEE (reference sequence). This CDR3 spans 14 amino acids. J was trimmed by 3 bases and V by 4 bases; bases with no gene match: 4. The CDR3 coding sequence is TGTGCCAGCAGCCCCGGGACTAGCGTCTACGAGCAGTACTTC. Amino acids: CASSPGTSVYEQYF. Filled out from reference TRBV5-4 and TRBJ2-7, the complete variable domain reads ETGVTQSPTHLIKTRGQQVTLRCSSQSGHNTVSWYQQALGQGPQFIFQYYREEENGRGNFPPRFSGLQFPNYSSELNVNALELDDSALYLCASSPGTSVYEQYFGPGTRLTVT.

The V and J genes are TRBV12-5 and TRBJ2-1, with 13 bases that match TRBD2. CDR1 and CDR2 (germline): LGHNT, FRNRAP. CDR3 size: 16 residues. V shed 0 bases, J shed 6 bases, and the junction held 2 bases outside the gene matches. The CDR3 is CASGLVLAGGGNEQFF. CDR3 nucleotide sequence: TGTGCTAGTGGTTTGGTACTAGCGGGAGGGGGCAATGAGCAGTTCTTC. The whole variable domain, remainder taken from reference TRBV12-5 and TRBJ2-1, is DARVTQTPRHKVTEMGQEVTMRCQPILGHNTVFWYRQTMMQGLELLAYFRNRAPLDDSGMPKDRFSAEMPDATLATLKIQPSEPRDSAVYFCASGLVLAGGGNEQFFGPGTRLTVL.

The chain links TRBV18 to TRBJ1-3; 8 bases map to TRBD1. V lost 4 bases, J lost 3 bases, and 2 bases stayed unmatched. Germline lookup yields CDR1 KGHSH and CDR2 LQKENI. CDR3 length equals 14 residues. The CDR3, as DNA: TGTGCCAGCTCACTCGGGACAGGTGGAAACACCATATATTTT. It yields the protein CASSLGTGGNTIYF.

The rearrangement uses TRBV25-1 and TRBJ2-3; 8 bases line up with TRBD2. Unmatched junction bases numbered 5, after V lost 3 bases and J lost 3 bases. There are 15 residues in the CDR3. Germline loops: CDR1 MGHDK, CDR2 SYGVNS. The CDR3: CASSEVAGRTDTQYF. The CDR3 DNA is TGTGCCAGCAGTGAGGTAGCGGGACGGACAGATACGCAGTATTTT.

Comments on this clone: Other DNA sequences in the same sample also yield this CDR3. V gene TRBV5-1 combines with J gene TRBJ2-6; TRBD2 is a possible D gene (5 bases). The germline V gene has CDR1 SGHRS and CDR2 YFSETQ. V lost 0 bases, J lost 0 bases, and 7 bases lay in between. The CDR3 contains 16 residues. The CDR3, as DNA: TGCGCCAGCAGCTTGGCCGCGGGCTCTGGGGCCAACGTCCTGACTTTC. This encodes CASSLAAGSGANVLTF.

The chain uses TRBV11-2 and TRBJ2-6, with D tentatively TRBD2 (6 bases). This CDR3 has 16 amino acids. V was trimmed by 3 bases and J by 0 bases, leaving 9 bases between them. Germline loops: CDR1 SGHAT, CDR2 FQNNGV. Here the CDR3 reads CASSFYGGSGANVLTF. The DNA for the CDR3 is TGTGCCAGCAGCTTCTACGGGGGCTCTGGGGCCAACGTCCTGACTTTC. Complete variable domain (other parts from reference TRBV11-2 and TRBJ2-6): EAGVAQSPRYKIIEKRQSVAFWCNPISGHATLYWYQQILGQGPKLLIQFQNNGVVDDSQLPKDRFSAERLKGVDSTLKIQPAKLEDSAVYLCASSFYGGSGANVLTFGAGSRLTVL.

The chain couples TRBV27 to TRBJ2-3; TRBD2 might be the D (6 bases). Germline CDR1 and CDR2: MNHEY and SMNVEV (reference sequence). The germline V and J ends were trimmed by 7 bases and 1 base, with 12 bases remaining between them. This CDR3 region has 14 residues. The CDR3 DNA sequence: TGTGCCAGCACAAGGAGGGTCCGCACAGATACGCAGTATTTT. It is translated as CASTRRVRTDTQYF.

The chain has TRBV6-5 and TRBJ1-5; no definite D call. This CDR3 contains 13 residues. The germline CDR1 and CDR2 sequences are MNHEY and SVGAGI. Trimming took off 3 bases at V and 6 bases at J, with 9 bases between the two ends. CDR3 bases: TGTGCCAGCAGTTATCGAGGCTTTCAGCCCCAGCATTTT. Its protein product is CASSYRGFQPQHF.

This clone was picked up many times. This chain connects TRBV6-6 to TRBJ1-5, with D uncertain. Per germline, CDR1 MNHNY and CDR2 SVGAGI (reference sequence). CDR3 size: 13 residues. V lost 2 bases, J lost 3 bases, and 5 bases lay in between. DNA for the CDR3: TGTGCCAGCAGTTACGGAAACAATCAGCCCCAGCATTTT. Translation: CASSYGNNQPQHF.

The table lists this clone with a few counts. Other DNA sequences in the sample encode the same CDR3. The J gene is TRBJ1-2, the V gene TRBV28, with D tentatively TRBD1 (6 bases). Germline-derived CDR1 and CDR2 are MDHEN and SYDVKM. V was shortened by 4 bases and J by 0 bases, with 12 bases between the two germline ends. CDR3 length: 15 amino acids. DNA for the CDR3: TGTGCCAGCAGTTCCCCACCAGGGGCTAACTATGGCTACACCTTC. The encoded protein is CASSSPPGANYGYTF.

The J gene is TRBJ1-1, the V gene TRBV29-1; TRBD1 aligns across 10 bases. CDR1 is SQVTM and CDR2 is ANQGSEA in the germline V gene. J was trimmed by 5 bases and V by 6 bases; bases with no gene match: 6. The CDR3 totals 13 residues. CDR3: CSVHGQGETEAFF. Written as DNA, the CDR3 is TGCAGCGTCCACGGACAGGGGGAAACTGAAGCTTTCTTT. The full variable domain, its missing parts supplied by reference TRBV29-1 and TRBJ1-1, is SAVISQKPSRDICQRGTSLTIQCQVDSQVTMMFWYRQQPGQSLTLIATANQGSEATYESGFVIDKFPISRPNLTFSTLTVSNMSPEDSSIYLCSVHGQGETEAFFGQGTRLTVV.

This rearrangement joins TRBV6-1 to TRBJ2-4; D is uncertain. The ends were cut back, 1 base at V and 2 bases at J, with 9 bases in the middle. The germline CDR1 and CDR2 sequences are MNHNS and SASEGT. CDR3 size: 15 residues. This CDR3 is CASSEGLLPKNIQYF. DNA of the CDR3: TGTGCCAGCAGTGAAGGCCTCCTGCCCAAAAACATTCAGTACTTC.

The CDR3 region is CASSLDPSTDTQYF. The CDR3 DNA sequence: TGCGCCAGCAGCTTGGATCCTAGCACAGATACGCAGTATTTT. The chain is built from TRBV5-1 and TRBJ2-3; no definite D call. V lost 0 bases, J lost 0 bases, and 5 bases lay in between. The CDR3 runs 14 residues. Per the germline V gene, CDR1 is SGHRS and CDR2 is YFSETQ.

This clone was counted only a few times. This rearrangement joins TRBV6-1 to TRBJ1-5; D is possibly TRBD1 (5 bases). The ends were cut back, 0 bases at V and 9 bases at J, with 15 bases in the middle. CDR3 size: 15 residues. In germline, CDR1 is MNHNS, CDR2 SASEGT. The DNA for the CDR3 is TGTGCCAGCAGTGAAGCCCGGGGCCGAGGTATGCCCCAGCATTTT. It codes for CASSEARGRGMPQHF.

This chain links TRBV29-1 with TRBJ2-3; 8 bases are a match to TRBD2. CDR3 length: 14 residues. Germline CDR1 SQVTM, CDR2 ANQGSEA. The V gene end was trimmed by 6 bases and the J gene end by 6 bases; junction bases not matched to a gene: 11. CDR3 amino acids: CSVGTRRGSDTQYF. CDR3 DNA: TGCAGCGTCGGGACTAGAAGGGGTTCGGATACGCAGTATTTT.

This clone has more than one count but fewer than ten. The chain employs TRBV5-1 and TRBJ2-6; TRBD1 aligns across 11 bases. V dropped 4 bases and J dropped 0; count of bases not matched to a gene: 6. CDR3 size: 18 residues. Germline CDR1 and CDR2: SGHRS and YFSETQ. CDR3 protein: CASSPRTGGTSGANVLTF. The CDR3 DNA sequence: TGCGCCAGCAGCCCAAGGACAGGGGGCACCTCTGGGGCCAACGTCCTGACTTTC.

This clone was detected once. The CDR3 bases are TGTGCACCAAAGCGGTCTTCGAAGTCAACAGATACGCAGTATTTT. Translated: CAPKRSSKSTDTQYF. The rearrangement links TRBV21-1 to TRBJ2-3; TRBD2, the table's D call, was not compared with the DNA. TRBV21-1 is designated a pseudogene. There are 15 residues in the CDR3.